Listed below are T cell receptor beta chains from one sample, sequenced in a study of OX40 agonist ivuxolimab in advanced cancers. Only in-frame clones appear in the TCRdb table, and some are missing; sequencing was by immunoSEQ multiplex PCR. The sample comprises 70,000 to 85,000 clones, just over 90% of which are singletons, and roughly 5% rests with the top ten. The starting material was CD4+ or CD8+ T cells sorted from blood, obtained in a trial of the OX40 agonist ivuxolimab. The source of these receptors is an adult with an advanced solid tumor such as melanoma, head and neck, liver or kidney cancer. Both conserved end residues are trimmed from each CDR3.

j_call v_call cdr3_length cdr3_aa
TRBJ2-3 TRBV7-3 12 ASSPGLAADTQY
TRBJ2-3 TRBV7-2 12 ASSLPGGRDTQY
TRBJ2-1 TRBV5-1 15 ASSLGVKGRSYNEQF
TRBJ2-7 TRBV30 9 AVAQGPLRD
TRBJ2-5 TRBV5-1 15 ASSLLVGQGAGETQY
TRBJ2-3 TRBV27 12 ASNIAGGGDTQY
TRBJ2-6 TRBV30 16 AIITGTGLRSGANVLT
TRBJ2-1 TRBV7-9 12 ASSRPLPYDEQF
TRBJ1-1 TRBV6-5 12 ASRTPGTGTEAF
TRBJ1-5 TRBV5-8 14 ASSLHGAGKGQPQH
TRBJ1-2 TRBV6-1 11 ASTLGQGGGYT
TRBJ2-3 TRBV28 15 ASLASGLAANTDTQY
TRBJ2-3 TRBV18 12 ASSRASGSDTQY